The rows below give T cell receptor beta chains drawn from one sample of a study of T cell repertoires in cytomegalovirus infection. In TCRdb, the reads were re-called with MiXCR into one record per CDR3 protein. The sample has about 220,000 distinct CDR3 sequences, 35% to 40% seen once. Their specific antigens are unknown. The material was CD8+ T cells from cultured PBMCs, obtained from culture after CMV antigen stimulation. These receptors were taken from a human donor in good health (CMV status not recorded). Some clones in this sample may be carry-over from other donors' samples. Both conserved end residues are part of each CDR3. The D gene is left open where the match is weak. Clone size is stated in some rows and not others, as once, few, many or a class when expanded.

clone_size: .
j_call: TRBJ2-7
v_call: TRBV12-3/TRBV12-4
cdr3_length: 15
d_call: .
cdr3_aa: CASSLSGGRNYEQYF
cdr3_nt: TGTGCCAGCAGTTTAAGTGGGGGAAGGAACTACGAGCAGTACTTC

clone_size: few
j_call: TRBJ2-7
v_call: TRBV7-8
cdr3_length: 15
d_call: .
cdr3_aa: CASTLGRLHSYEQYF
cdr3_nt: TGTGCCAGCACCCTGGGCAGGCTACACTCCTACGAGCAGTACTTC

clone_size: few
j_call: TRBJ2-7
v_call: TRBV11-2
cdr3_length: 15
d_call: .
cdr3_aa: CASSLVSQALYEQYF
cdr3_nt: TGTGCCAGCAGCTTAGTTTCGCAGGCACTCTACGAGCAGTACTTC

clone_size: few
j_call: TRBJ1-1
v_call: TRBV7-3
cdr3_length: 12
d_call: .
cdr3_aa: CASSSRDTEAFF
cdr3_nt: TGTGCCAGCAGCTCAAGGGACACTGAAGCTTTCTTT

clone_size: .
j_call: TRBJ2-5
v_call: TRBV20-1
cdr3_length: 12
d_call: .
cdr3_aa: CSARPSEGTQYF
cdr3_nt: TGCAGTGCTAGACCATCTGAGGGGACCCAGTACTTC

clone_size: few
j_call: TRBJ1-5
v_call: TRBV12-3/TRBV12-4
cdr3_length: 16
d_call: .
cdr3_aa: CASSLSWQSSNQPQHF
cdr3_nt: TGTGCCAGCAGTTTAAGTTGGCAGTCTAGCAATCAGCCCCAGCATTTT

clone_size: many
j_call: TRBJ1-1
v_call: TRBV7-2
cdr3_length: 15
d_call: .
cdr3_aa: CASSLRQSYITEAFF
cdr3_nt: TGTGCCAGCAGCCTTCGTCAGTCTTACATCACTGAAGCTTTCTTT

clone_size: few
j_call: TRBJ1-3
v_call: TRBV6-6
cdr3_length: 15
d_call: TRBD1
cdr3_aa: CASSYSTGGGNTIYF
cdr3_nt: TGTGCCAGCAGTTACTCGACAGGGGGTGGAAACACCATATATTTT

clone_size: .
j_call: TRBJ2-1
v_call: TRBV11-1
cdr3_length: 17
d_call: TRBD1
cdr3_aa: CASSLTAGTGFRNEQFF
cdr3_nt: TGTGCCAGCAGCCTCACAGCCGGGACAGGGTTTCGAAATGAGCAGTTCTTC

clone_size: .
j_call: TRBJ2-3
v_call: TRBV7-2
cdr3_length: 15
d_call: TRBD2
cdr3_aa: CATPGDSGGAYTQYF
cdr3_nt: TGTGCCACTCCAGGGGATAGCGGGGGGGCTTATACGCAGTATTTT

clone_size: .
j_call: TRBJ2-7
v_call: TRBV7-8
cdr3_length: 12
d_call: .
cdr3_aa: CASSLGQYEQYF
cdr3_nt: TGTGCCAGCAGCCTCGGACAGTACGAGCAGTACTTC

clone_size: .
j_call: TRBJ2-7
v_call: TRBV4-1
cdr3_length: 11
d_call: .
cdr3_aa: CASSQGREQYF
cdr3_nt: TGCGCCAGCAGCCAAGGCCGGGAGCAGTACTTC

clone_size: .
j_call: TRBJ2-7
v_call: TRBV20-1
cdr3_length: 13
d_call: TRBD2
cdr3_aa: CSANSGRAYEQYF
cdr3_nt: TGCAGTGCTAACAGCGGGAGGGCCTACGAGCAGTACTTC

clone_size: .
j_call: TRBJ1-2
v_call: TRBV27
cdr3_length: 15
d_call: .
cdr3_aa: CASSSGTDLYYGYTF
cdr3_nt: TGTGCCAGCAGTTCCGGGACCGACCTTTACTATGGCTACACCTTC

clone_size: .
j_call: TRBJ1-5
v_call: TRBV27
cdr3_length: 14
d_call: .
cdr3_aa: CASSFGPSNQPQHF
cdr3_nt: TGTGCCAGCAGTTTCGGCCCTAGCAATCAGCCCCAGCATTTT

clone_size: many
j_call: TRBJ2-1
v_call: TRBV7-2
cdr3_length: 17
d_call: .
cdr3_aa: CASSAGGTSPNYNEQFF
cdr3_nt: TGTGCCAGCAGCGCAGGGGGGACTAGTCCCAATTACAATGAGCAGTTCTTC

clone_size: few
j_call: TRBJ1-5
v_call: TRBV2
cdr3_length: 16
d_call: .
cdr3_aa: CASSEDRTVSNQPQHF
cdr3_nt: TGTGCCAGCAGTGAAGATCGGACAGTCTCCAATCAGCCCCAGCATTTT

clone_size: .
j_call: TRBJ2-2
v_call: TRBV11-3
cdr3_length: 18
d_call: TRBD2
cdr3_aa: CASSSRLAAGGGTGELFF
cdr3_nt: TGTGCCAGCAGCAGTAGACTAGCGGCCGGAGGAGGCACCGGGGAGCTGTTTTTT

clone_size: few
j_call: TRBJ2-7
v_call: TRBV7-9
cdr3_length: 16
d_call: TRBD2
cdr3_aa: CASSWSLAGSSYEQYF
cdr3_nt: TGTGCCAGCAGCTGGTCTTTAGCGGGTTCCTCCTACGAGCAGTACTTC

clone_size: many
j_call: TRBJ2-7
v_call: TRBV7-2
cdr3_length: 12
d_call: .
cdr3_aa: CASSLWGSEQYF
cdr3_nt: TGTGCCAGCAGCTTATGGGGGTCCGAGCAGTACTTC

clone_size: .
j_call: TRBJ1-1
v_call: TRBV30
cdr3_length: 14
d_call: TRBD1
cdr3_aa: CAWSEGQGDTEAFF
cdr3_nt: TGTGCCTGGAGTGAGGGACAGGGTGACACTGAAGCTTTCTTT

clone_size: .
j_call: TRBJ2-2
v_call: TRBV27
cdr3_length: 13
d_call: .
cdr3_aa: CASIDANTGELFF
cdr3_nt: TGTGCCAGCATTGACGCGAACACCGGGGAGCTGTTTTTT

clone_size: .
j_call: TRBJ2-1
v_call: TRBV28
cdr3_length: 17
d_call: .
cdr3_aa: CASSGRETGSLGNEQFF
cdr3_nt: TGTGCCAGCAGTGGTCGCGAGACGGGGAGCTTGGGGAATGAGCAGTTCTTC

clone_size: .
j_call: TRBJ1-6
v_call: TRBV7-6
cdr3_length: 15
d_call: TRBD1
cdr3_aa: CASSPRQGSNSPLHF
cdr3_nt: TGTGCCAGCAGCCCTCGACAGGGTAGTAATTCACCCCTCCACTTT

clone_size: .
j_call: TRBJ2-5
v_call: TRBV6-1
cdr3_length: 13
d_call: .
cdr3_aa: CASSPSGWETQYF
cdr3_nt: TGTGCCAGCAGCCCGTCTGGGTGGGAGACCCAGTACTTC

clone_size: .
j_call: TRBJ2-3
v_call: TRBV5-6
cdr3_length: 16
d_call: TRBD2
cdr3_aa: CASSFRAGGITDTQYF
cdr3_nt: TGTGCCAGCAGCTTCAGGGCGGGGGGAATCACAGATACGCAGTATTTT